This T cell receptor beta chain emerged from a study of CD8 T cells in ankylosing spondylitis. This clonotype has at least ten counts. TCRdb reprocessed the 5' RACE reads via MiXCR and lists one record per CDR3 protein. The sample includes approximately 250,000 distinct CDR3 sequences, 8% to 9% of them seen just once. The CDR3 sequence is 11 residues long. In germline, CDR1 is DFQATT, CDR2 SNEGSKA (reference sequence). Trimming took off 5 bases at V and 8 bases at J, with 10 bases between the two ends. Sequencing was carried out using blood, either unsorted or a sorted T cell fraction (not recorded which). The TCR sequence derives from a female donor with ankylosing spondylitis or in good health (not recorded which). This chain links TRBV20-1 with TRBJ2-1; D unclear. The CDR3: CSAVPQDEQFF. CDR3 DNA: TGCAGTGCTGTACCCCAGGATGAGCAGTTCTTC.